This TCR beta chain was recorded in a study of blood T cell repertoires in COVID-19. Study summary: Both acute and convalescent COVID-19 samples were obtained from the United States, Italy and Spain. In each case, the material was cDNA or gDNA derived from T cells, B-cell-depleted T cells, or PBMCs.

The germline gives CDR1 MDHEN, CDR2 SYDVKM. This CDR3 region has 18 residues. Losses at the gene ends were 6 bases for V and 0 bases for J; bases not matched to a gene: 7. Method: immunoSEQ multiplex PCR; TCRdb's copy keeps in-frame clones and lacks some. The table shows some 150,000 clones, with around nine tenths occurring only once. The rearrangement uses TRBV28 and TRBJ2-1, with TRBD2 identical over 14 bases. The source is a woman in her forties or fifties with active or convalescent COVID-19. The sample comprised peripheral blood. The CDR3 nucleotides are TGTGCCAGCAGGGGACTAGCGGGGGACCCTAGCTCCTACAATGAGCAGTTCTTC. Translation: CASRGLAGDPSSYNEQFF.